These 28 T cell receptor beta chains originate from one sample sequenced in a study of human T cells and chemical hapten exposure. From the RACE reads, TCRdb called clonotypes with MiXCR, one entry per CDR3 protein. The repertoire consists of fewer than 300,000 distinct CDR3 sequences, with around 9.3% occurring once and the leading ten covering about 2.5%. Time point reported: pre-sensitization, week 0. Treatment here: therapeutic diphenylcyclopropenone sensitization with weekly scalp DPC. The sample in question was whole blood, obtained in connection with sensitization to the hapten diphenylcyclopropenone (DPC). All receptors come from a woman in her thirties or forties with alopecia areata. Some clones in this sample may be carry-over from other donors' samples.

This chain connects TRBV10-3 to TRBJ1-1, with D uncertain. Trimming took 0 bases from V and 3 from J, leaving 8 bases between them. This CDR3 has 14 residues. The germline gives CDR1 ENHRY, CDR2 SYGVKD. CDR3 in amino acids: CAISESTEYTEAFF. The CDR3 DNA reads TGTGCCATCAGTGAGTCGACGGAATACACTGAAGCTTTCTTT.

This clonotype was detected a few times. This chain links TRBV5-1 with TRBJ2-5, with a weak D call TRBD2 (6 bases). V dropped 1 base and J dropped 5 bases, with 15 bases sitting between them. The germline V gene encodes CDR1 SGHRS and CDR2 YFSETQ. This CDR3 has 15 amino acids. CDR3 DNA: TGCGCCAGCAGCTTGCTGTCCGACGGAGGGGAGACCCAGTACTTC. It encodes CASSLLSDGGETQYF.

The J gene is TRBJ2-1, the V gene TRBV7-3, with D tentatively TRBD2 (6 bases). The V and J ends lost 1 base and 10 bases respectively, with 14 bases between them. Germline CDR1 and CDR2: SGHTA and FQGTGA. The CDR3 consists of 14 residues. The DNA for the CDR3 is TGTGCCAGCAGCTTAAACCCCTGGGCGGGGGAGCAGTTCTTC. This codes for CASSLNPWAGEQFF.

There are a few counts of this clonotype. Here the CDR3 reads CSAREGRGSYNSPLHF. CDR3 in DNA: TGCAGTGCTAGGGAAGGAAGGGGTTCCTATAATTCACCCCTCCACTTT. This rearrangement joins TRBV20-1 to TRBJ1-6; a possible D gene is TRBD1 (5 bases). The V gene lost 3 bases and the J gene lost 1 base, with 13 bases spanning the gap. The CDR3 runs 16 residues. The germline gives CDR1 DFQATT, CDR2 SNEGSKA (reference sequence).

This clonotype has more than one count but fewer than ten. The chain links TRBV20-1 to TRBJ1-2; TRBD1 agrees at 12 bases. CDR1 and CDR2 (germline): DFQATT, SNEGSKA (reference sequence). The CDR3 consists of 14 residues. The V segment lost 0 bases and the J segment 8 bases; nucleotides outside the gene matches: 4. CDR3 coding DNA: TGCAGTGCTAGAGATACCGGGACAGGGGGCGGCTACACCTTC. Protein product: CSARDTGTGGGYTF.

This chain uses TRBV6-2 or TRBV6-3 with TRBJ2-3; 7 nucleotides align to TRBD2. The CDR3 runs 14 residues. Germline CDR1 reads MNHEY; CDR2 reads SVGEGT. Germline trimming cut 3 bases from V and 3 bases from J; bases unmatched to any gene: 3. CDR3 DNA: TGTGCCAGCAGTTATCTGCGGGAGACAGATACGCAGTATTTT. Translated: CASSYLRETDTQYF.

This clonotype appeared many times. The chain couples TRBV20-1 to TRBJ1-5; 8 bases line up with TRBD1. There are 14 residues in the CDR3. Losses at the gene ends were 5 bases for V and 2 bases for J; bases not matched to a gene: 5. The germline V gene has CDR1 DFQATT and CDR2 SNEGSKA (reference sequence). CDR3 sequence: CSAATGEGNQPQHF. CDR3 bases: TGCAGTGCTGCGACAGGGGAGGGCAATCAGCCCCAGCATTTT.

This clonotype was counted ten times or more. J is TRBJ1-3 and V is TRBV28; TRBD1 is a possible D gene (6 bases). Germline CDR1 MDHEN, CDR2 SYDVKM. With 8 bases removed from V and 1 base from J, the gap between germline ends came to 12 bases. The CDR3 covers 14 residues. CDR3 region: CASYRGMSGNTIYF. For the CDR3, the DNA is TGTGCCAGCTATAGGGGGATGTCTGGAAACACCATATATTTT.

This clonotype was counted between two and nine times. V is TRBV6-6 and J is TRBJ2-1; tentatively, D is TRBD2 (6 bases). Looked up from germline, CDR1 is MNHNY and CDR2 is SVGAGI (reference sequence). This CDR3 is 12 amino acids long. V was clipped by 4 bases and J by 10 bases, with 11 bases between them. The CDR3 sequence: CASSSGSGEQFF. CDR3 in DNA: TGTGCCAGCAGTTCTGGGAGCGGGGAGCAGTTCTTC.

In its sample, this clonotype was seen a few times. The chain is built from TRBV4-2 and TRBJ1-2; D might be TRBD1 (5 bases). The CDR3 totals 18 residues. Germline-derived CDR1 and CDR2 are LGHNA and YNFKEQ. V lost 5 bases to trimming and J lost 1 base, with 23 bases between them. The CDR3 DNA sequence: TGTGCCAGCAGCAAGGGGATAGGGACGAACAATTTTAACTATGGCTACACCTTC. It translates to CASSKGIGTNNFNYGYTF.

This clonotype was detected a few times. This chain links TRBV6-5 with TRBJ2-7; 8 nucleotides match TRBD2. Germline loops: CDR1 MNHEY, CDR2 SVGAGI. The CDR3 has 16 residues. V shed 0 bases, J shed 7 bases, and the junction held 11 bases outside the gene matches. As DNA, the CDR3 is TGTGCCAGCAGTTACTCGACCCTCGGGGGGGATGGGGAGCAGTACTTC. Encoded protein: CASSYSTLGGDGEQYF.

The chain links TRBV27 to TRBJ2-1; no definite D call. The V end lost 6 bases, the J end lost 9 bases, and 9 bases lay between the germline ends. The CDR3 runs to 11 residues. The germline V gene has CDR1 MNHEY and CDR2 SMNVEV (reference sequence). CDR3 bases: TGTGCCAGCAGCCTACACACTGAGCAGTTCTTC. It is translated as CASSLHTEQFF.

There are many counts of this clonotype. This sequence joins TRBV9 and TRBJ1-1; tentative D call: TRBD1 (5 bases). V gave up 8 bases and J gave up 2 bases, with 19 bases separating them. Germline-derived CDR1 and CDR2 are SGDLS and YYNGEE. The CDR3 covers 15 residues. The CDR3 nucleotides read TGTGCCAGACAGGTGAGGGGTAAGGGAAACACTGAAGCTTTCTTT. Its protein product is CARQVRGKGNTEAFF. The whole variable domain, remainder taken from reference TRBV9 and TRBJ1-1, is DSGVTQTPKHLITATGQRVTLRCSPRSGDLSVYWYQQSLDQGLQFLIQYYNGEERAKGNILERFSAQQFPDLHSELNLSSLELGDSALYFCARQVRGKGNTEAFFGQGTRLTVV.

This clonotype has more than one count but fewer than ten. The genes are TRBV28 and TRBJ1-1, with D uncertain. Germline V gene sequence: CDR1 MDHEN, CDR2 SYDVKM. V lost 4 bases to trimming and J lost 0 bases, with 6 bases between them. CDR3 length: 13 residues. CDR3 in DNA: TGTGCCAGCAGTTCCCCTTTGAACACTGAAGCTTTCTTT. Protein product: CASSSPLNTEAFF.

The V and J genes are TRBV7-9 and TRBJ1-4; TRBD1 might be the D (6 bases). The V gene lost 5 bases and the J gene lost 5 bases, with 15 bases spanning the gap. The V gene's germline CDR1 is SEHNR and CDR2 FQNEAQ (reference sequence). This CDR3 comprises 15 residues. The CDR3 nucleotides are TGTGCCAGCAGCCAATCCCGGGGGCTAAATGAAAAACTGTTTTTT. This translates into CASSQSRGLNEKLFF.

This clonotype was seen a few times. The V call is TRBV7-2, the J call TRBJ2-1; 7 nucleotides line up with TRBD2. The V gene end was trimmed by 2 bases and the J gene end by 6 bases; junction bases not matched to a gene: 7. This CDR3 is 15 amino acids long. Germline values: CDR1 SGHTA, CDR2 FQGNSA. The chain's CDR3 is CASSLRLALSNEQFF. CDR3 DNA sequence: TGTGCCAGCAGCTTAAGACTAGCCTTGAGCAATGAGCAGTTCTTC.

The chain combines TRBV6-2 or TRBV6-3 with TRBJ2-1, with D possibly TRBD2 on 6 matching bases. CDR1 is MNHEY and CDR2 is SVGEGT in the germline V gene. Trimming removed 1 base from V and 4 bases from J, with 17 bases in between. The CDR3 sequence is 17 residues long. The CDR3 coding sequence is TGTGCCAGCAGTTACTTGGGACTGGCGGAACCTTACAATGAGCAGTTCTTC. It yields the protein CASSYLGLAEPYNEQFF.

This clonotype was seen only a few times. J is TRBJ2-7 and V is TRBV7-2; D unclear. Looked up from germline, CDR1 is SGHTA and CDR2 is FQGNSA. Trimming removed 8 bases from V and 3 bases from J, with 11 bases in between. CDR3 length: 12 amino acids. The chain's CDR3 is CASAKTRYEQYF. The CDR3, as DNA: TGTGCCAGCGCCAAGACTCGCTACGAGCAGTACTTC.

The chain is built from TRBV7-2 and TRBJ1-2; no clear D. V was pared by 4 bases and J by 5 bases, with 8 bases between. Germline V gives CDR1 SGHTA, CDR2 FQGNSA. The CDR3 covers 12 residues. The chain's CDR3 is CASSSWIYGYTF. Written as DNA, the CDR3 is TGTGCCAGCAGCTCATGGATTTATGGCTACACCTTC. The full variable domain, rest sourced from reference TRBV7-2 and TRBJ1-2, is GAGVSQSPSNKVTEKGKDVELRCDPISGHTALYWYRQSLGQGLEFLIYFQGNSAPDKSGLPSDRFSAERTGGSVSTLTIQRTQQEDSAVYLCASSSWIYGYTFGSGTRLTVV.

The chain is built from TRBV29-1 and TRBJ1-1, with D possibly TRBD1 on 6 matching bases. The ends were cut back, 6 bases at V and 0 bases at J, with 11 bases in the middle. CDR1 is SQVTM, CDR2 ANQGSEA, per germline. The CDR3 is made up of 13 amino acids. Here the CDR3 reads CSVGQLMNTEAFF. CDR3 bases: TGCAGCGTAGGACAGCTTATGAACACTGAAGCTTTCTTT.

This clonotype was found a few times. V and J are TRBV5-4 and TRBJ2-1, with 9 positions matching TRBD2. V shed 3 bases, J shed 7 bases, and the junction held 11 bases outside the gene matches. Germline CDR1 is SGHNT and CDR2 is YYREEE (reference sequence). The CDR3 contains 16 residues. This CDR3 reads CASSWRGGRAANEQFF. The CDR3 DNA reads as TGTGCCAGCAGCTGGAGGGGCGGGAGGGCAGCTAATGAGCAGTTCTTC. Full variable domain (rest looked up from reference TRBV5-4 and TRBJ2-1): ETGVTQSPTHLIKTRGQQVTLRCSSQSGHNTVSWYQQALGQGPQFIFQYYREEENGRGNFPPRFSGLQFPNYSSELNVNALELDDSALYLCASSWRGGRAANEQFFGPGTRLTVL.

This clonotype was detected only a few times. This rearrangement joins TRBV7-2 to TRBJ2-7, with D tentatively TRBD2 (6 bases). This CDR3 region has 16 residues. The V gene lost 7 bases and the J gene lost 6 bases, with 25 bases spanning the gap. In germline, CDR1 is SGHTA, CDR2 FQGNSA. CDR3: CASTSALQGGLGEQYF. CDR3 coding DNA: TGTGCCAGCACCAGCGCCCTTCAGGGAGGTTTGGGCGAGCAGTACTTC.

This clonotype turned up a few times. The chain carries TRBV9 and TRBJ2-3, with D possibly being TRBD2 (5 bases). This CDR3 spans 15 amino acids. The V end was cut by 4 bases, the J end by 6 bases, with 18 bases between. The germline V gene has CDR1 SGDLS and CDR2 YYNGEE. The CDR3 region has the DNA TGTGCCAGCAGCCCGCGGGCGCCCGGAGTGGATACGCAGTATTTT. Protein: CASSPRAPGVDTQYF.

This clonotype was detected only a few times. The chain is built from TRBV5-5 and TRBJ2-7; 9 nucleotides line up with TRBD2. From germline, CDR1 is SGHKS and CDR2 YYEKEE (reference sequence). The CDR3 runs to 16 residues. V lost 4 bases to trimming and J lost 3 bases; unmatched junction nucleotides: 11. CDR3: CASSRRWREGLYEQYF. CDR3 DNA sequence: TGTGCCAGCAGCCGACGATGGCGGGAGGGCCTCTACGAGCAGTACTTC.

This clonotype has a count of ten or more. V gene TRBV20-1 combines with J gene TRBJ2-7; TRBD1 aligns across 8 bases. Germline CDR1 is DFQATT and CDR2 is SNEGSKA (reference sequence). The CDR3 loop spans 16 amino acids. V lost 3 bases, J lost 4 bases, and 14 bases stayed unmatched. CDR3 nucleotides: TGCAGTGCTAGTACAATTATGGACAGGGATCCGTACGAGCAGTACTTC. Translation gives CSASTIMDRDPYEQYF.

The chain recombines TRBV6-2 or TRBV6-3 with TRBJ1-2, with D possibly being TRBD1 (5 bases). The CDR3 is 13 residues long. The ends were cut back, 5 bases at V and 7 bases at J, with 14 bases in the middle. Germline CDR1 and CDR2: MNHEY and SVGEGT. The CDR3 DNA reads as TGTGCCAGCAGTCCCAGGGAGAGAAGTGGCTACACCTTC. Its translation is CASSPRERSGYTF.

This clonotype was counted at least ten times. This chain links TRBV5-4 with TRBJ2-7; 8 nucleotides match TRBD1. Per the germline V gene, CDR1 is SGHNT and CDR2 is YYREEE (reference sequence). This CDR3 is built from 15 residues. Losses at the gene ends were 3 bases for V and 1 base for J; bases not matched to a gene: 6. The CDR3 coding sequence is TGTGCCAGCAGCTCCCTGACAGGGGCATCCTACGAGCAGTACTTC. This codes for CASSSLTGASYEQYF.

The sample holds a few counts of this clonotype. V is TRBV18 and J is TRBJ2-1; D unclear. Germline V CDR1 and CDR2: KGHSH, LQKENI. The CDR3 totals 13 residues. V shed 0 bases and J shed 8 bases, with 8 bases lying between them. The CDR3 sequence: CASSPPMVDEQFF. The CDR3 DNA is TGTGCCAGCTCACCACCGATGGTGGATGAGCAGTTCTTC.